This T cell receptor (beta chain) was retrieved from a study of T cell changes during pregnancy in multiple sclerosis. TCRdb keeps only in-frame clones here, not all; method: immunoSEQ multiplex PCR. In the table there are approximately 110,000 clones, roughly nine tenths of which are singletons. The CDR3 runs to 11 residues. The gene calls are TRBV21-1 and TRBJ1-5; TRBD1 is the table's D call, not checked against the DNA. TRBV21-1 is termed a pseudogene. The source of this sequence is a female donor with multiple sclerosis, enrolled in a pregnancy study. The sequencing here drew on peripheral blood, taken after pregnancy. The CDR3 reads CASTRNQPQHF. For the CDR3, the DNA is TGTGCCAGCACCAGGAATCAGCCCCAGCATTTT.